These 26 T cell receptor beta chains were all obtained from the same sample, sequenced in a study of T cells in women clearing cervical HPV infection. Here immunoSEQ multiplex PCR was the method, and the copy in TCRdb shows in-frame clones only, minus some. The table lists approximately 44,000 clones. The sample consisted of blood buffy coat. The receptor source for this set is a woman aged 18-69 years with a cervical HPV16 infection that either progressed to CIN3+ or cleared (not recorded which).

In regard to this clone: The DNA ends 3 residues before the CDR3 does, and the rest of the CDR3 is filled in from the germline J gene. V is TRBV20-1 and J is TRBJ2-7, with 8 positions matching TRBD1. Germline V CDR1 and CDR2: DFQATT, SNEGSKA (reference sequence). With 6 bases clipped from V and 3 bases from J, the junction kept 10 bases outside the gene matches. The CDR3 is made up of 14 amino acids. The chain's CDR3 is CSAHIGTGLYEQYF. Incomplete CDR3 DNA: TGCAGTGCCCACATCGGGACAGGCCTCTACGAG.

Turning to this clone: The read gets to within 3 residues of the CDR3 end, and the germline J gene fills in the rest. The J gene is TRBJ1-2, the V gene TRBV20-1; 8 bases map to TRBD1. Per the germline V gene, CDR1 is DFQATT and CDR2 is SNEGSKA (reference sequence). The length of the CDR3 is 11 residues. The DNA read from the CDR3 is TGCAGTGCTACAGGGGGCTGGGGC. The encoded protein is CSATGGWG. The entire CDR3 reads CSATGGWGYTF.

CDR3: CASSLASVFGYTF. Incomplete CDR3 DNA: TGTGCCAGCAGCTTAGCATCTGTTTTTGGC. The chain couples TRBV7-2 to TRBJ1-2; no reliable D call. The DNA ends 3 residues before the CDR3 does, and the rest of the CDR3 is filled in from the germline J gene. The germline gives CDR1 SGHTA, CDR2 FQGNSA. The CDR3 length is 13 residues. Trimming shortened V by 0 bases and J by 7 bases, and 9 bases separated the two germline ends.

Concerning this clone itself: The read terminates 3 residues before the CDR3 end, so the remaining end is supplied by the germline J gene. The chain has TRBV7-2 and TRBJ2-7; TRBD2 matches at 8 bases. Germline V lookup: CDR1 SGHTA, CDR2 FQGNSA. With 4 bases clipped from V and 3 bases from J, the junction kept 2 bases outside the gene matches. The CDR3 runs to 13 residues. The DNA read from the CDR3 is TGTGCCAGCAGCTCACGGGGGGGCTACGAG. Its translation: CASSSRGGYE. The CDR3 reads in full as CASSSRGGYEQYF.

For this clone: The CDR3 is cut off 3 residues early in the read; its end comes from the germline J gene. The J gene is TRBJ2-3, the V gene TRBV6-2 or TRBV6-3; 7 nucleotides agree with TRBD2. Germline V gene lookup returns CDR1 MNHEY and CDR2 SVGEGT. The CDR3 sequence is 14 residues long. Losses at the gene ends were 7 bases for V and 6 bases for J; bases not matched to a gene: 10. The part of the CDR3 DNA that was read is TGTGCCAGCACCGAGCGGTTCGGGGGGGATACG. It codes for CASTERFGGDT. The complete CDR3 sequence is CASTERFGGDTQYF.

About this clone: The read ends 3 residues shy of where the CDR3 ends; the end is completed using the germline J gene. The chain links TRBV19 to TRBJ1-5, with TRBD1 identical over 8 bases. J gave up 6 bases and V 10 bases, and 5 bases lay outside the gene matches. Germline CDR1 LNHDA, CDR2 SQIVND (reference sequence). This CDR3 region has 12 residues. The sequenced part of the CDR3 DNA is TGTGCCACCAGGACAGGGACTCAGCCC. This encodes CATRTGTQP. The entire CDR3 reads CATRTGTQPQHF.

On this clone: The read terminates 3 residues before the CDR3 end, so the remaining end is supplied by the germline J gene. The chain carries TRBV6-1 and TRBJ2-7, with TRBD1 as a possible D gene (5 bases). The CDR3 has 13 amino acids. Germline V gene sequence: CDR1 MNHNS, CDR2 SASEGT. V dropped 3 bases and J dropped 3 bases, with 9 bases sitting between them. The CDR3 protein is CASSDDSHYEQYF. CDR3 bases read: TGTGCCAGCAGTGATGACAGCCACTACGAG.

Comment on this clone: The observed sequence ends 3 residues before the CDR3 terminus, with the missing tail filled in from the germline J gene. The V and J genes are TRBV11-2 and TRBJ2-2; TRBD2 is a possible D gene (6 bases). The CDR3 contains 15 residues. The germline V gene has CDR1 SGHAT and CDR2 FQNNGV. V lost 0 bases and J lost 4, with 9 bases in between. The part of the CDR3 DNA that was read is TGTGCCAGCAGCTTAGAGGGGGGTTCCACCGGGGAG. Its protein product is CASSLEGGSTGE. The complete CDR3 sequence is CASSLEGGSTGELFF.

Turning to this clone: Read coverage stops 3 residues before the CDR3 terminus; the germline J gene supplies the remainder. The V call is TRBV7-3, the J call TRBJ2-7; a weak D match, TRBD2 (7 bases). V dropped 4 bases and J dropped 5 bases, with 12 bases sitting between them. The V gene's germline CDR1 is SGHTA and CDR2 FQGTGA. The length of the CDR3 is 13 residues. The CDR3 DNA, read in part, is TGTGCCAGCAGCTCCAGGGGAGGGCACGAG. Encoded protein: CASSSRGGHE. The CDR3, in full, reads CASSSRGGHEQYF.

This CDR3 reads CASSQSGKTVATKNIQYF. CDR3 bases read: TGCGCCAGCAGTCAATCGGGGAAGACAGTGGCAACCAAAAACATT. The chain uses TRBV23-1 and TRBJ2-4, with TRBD1 as a possible D gene (5 bases). The observed sequence ends 3 residues before the CDR3 terminus, with the missing tail filled in from the germline J gene. Being an ORF, TRBV23-1 has a function that is uncertain. The CDR3 length is 18 residues. V dropped 0 bases and J dropped 2 bases, with 17 bases sitting between them.

The CDR3 reads CAISGSYSTGELFF. CDR3 bases read: TGTGCCATCAGTGGTAGCTATAGTACCGGGGAG. The J gene is TRBJ2-2, the V gene TRBV10-3, with no clear D. The read halts 3 residues ahead of the CDR3 end, with the missing end drawn from the germline J gene. V gave up 4 bases and J gave up 5 bases, with 11 bases separating them. This CDR3 region has 14 residues. Germline assignment: CDR1 ENHRY and CDR2 SYGVKD.

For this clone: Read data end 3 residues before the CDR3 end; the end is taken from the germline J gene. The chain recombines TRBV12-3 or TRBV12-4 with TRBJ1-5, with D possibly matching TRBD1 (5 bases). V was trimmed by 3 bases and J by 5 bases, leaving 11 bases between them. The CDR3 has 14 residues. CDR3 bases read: TGTGCCAGCAGTTTTCGCACAGGCGATCAGCCC. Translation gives CASSFRTGDQP. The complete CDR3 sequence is CASSFRTGDQPQHF.

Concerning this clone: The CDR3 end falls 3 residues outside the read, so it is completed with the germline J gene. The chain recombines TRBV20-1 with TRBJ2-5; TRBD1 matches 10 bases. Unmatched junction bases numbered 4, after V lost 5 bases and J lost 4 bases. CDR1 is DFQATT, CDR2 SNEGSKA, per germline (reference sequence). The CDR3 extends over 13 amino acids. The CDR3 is CSARTGGGETQYF. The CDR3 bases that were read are TGCAGTGCTCGGACAGGGGGGGGAGAGACC.

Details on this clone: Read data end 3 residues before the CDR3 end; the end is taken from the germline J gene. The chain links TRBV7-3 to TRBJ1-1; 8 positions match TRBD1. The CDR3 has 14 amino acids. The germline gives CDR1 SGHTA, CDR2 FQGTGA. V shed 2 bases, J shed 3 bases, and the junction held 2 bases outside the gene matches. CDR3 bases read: TGTGCCAGCAGCTTACAGGGGGCAGACACTGAA. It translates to CASSLQGADTE. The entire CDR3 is CASSLQGADTEAFF. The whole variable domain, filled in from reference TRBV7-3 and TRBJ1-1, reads GAGVSQTPSNKVTEKGKYVELRCDPISGHTALYWYRQSLGQGPEFLIYFQGTGAADDSGLPNDRFFAVRPEGSVSTLKIQRTERGDSAVYLCASSLQGADTEAFFGQGTRLTVV.

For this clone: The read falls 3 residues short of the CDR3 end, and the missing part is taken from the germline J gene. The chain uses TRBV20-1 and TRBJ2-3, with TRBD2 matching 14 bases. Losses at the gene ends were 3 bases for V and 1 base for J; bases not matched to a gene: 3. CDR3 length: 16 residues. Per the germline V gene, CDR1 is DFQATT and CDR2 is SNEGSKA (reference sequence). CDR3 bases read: TGCAGTGCTAGCGGACTAGCGGGAGGCCGCACAGATACG. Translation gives CSASGLAGGRTDT. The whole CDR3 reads CSASGLAGGRTDTQYF.

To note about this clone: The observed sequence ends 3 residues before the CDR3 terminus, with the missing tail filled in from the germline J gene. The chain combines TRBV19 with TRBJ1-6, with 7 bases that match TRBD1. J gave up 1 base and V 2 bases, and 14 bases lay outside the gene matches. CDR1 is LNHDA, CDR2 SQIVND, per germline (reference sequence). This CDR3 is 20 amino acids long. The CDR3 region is CASSIRPWTGQTSYNSPLHF. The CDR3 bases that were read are TGTGCCAGTAGTATAAGACCCTGGACAGGCCAAACTTCCTATAATTCACCC.

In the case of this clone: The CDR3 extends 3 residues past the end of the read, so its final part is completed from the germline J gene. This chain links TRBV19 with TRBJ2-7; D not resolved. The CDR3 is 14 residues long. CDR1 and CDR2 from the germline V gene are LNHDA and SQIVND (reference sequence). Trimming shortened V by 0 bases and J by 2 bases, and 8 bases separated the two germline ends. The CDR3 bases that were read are TGTGCCAGTAGTATAGAGACTGGAGCCTACGAG. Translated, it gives CASSIETGAYE. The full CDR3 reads CASSIETGAYEQYF.

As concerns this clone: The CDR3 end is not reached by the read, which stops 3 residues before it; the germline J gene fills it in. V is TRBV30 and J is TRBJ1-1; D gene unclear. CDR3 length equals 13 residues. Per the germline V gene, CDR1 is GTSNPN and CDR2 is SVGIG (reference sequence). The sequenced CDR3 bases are TGTGCCTGGAGTCCAGGAGTATCCTACGAG. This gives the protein CAWSPGVSYE. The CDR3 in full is CAWSPGVSYEAFF. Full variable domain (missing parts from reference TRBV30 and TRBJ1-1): SQTIHQWPATLVQPVGSPLSLECTVEGTSNPNLYWYRQAAGRGLQLLFYSVGIGQISSEVPQNLSASRPQDRQFILSSKKLLLSDSGFYLCAWSPGVSYEAFFGQGTRLTVV.

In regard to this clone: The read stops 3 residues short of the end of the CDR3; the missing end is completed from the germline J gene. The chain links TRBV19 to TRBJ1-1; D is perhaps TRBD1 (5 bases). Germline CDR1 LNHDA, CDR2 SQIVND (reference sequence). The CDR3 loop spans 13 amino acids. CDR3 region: CASSINRGVEAFF. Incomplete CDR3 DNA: TGTGCCAGTAGTATAAATCGGGGGGTCGAA.

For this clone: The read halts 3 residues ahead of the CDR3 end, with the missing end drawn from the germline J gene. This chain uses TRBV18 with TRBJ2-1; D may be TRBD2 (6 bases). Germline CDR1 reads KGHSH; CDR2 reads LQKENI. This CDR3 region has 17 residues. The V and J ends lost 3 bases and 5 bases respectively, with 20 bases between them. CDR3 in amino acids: CASSPNRLGVSDNEQFF. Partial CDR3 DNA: TGTGCCAGCTCACCCAACAGACTAGGAGTTTCCGACAATGAG.

CDR3 DNA (partial): TGCGCCAGCAGCTTGGCCGACAGGAGCGTGGAGACG. This translates into CASSLADRSVET. The CDR3 in full is CASSLADRSVETQYF. V usage is TRBV5-1 and J usage is TRBJ2-3; a possible D gene is TRBD1 (6 bases). The observed sequence ends 3 residues before the CDR3 terminus, with the missing tail filled in from the germline J gene. The CDR3 contains 15 residues. Germline CDR1 SGHRS, CDR2 YFSETQ.

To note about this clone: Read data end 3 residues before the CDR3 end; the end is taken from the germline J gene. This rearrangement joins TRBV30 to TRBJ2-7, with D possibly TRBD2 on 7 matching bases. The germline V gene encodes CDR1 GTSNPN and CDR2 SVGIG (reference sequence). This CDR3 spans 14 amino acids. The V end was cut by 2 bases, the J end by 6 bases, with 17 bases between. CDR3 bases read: TGTGCCTGGAGTTTGACGGGGGGCGCGTCCGAG. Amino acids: CAWSLTGGASE. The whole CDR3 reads CAWSLTGGASEQYF.

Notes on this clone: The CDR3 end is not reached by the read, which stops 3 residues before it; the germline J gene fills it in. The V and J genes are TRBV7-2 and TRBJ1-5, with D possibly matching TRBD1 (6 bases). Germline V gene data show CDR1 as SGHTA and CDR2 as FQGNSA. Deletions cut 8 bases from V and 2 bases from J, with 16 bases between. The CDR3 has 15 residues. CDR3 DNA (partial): TGTGCCAGCGCGGGGGGGGGCAGGGGCAATCAGCCC. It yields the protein CASAGGGRGNQP. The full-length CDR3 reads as CASAGGGRGNQPQHF.

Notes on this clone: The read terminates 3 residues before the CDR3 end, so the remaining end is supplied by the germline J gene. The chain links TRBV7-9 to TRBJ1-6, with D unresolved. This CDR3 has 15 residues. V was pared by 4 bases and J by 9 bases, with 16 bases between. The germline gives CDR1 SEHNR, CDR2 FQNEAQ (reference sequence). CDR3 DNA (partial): TGTGCCAGCAGCTCCGCGGATGGTGAGGTTTCACCC. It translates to CASSSADGEVSP. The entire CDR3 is CASSSADGEVSPLHF.

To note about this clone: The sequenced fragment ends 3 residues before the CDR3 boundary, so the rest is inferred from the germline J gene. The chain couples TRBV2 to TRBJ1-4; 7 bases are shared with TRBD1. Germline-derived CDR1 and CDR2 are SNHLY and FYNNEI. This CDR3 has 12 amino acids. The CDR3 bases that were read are TGTGCCAGCAGGAGACAGGGAGGGGAA. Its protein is CASRRQGGE. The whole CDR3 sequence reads CASRRQGGELFF.

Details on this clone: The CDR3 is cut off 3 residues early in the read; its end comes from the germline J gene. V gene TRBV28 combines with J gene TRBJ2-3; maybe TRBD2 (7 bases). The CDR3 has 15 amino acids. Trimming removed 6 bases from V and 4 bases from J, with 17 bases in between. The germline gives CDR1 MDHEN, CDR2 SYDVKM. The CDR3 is CASSPHGGRSDTQYF. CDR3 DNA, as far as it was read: TGTGCCAGCAGCCCCCACGGGGGGCGGTCAGATACG.